A single sample is the source of the 16 T cell receptor beta chains below, sequenced in a study of T cell responses to AZD1222 COVID-19 vaccine (dated by TCRdb to the early 2020s). Library method: the immunoSEQ multiplex PCR assay. This is the immuneACCESS table as TCRdb keeps it, with only in-frame sequences that have V and J called. A part of the clones is gone; compared with another copy, unresolved V genes explain less than half, and the rest is unexplained. This sample lists 95,000 to 100,000 clones; 70% to 90% were detected once. The biggest ten clones account for over 1.2% of the sample. Per the publication, the time point label means: baseline before first vaccination. The sample was peripheral blood, taken on day 0 of AZD1222 vaccination. The receptors shown here come from an adult in good health.

This chain links TRBV6-5 with TRBJ1-5, with D uncertain. Germline CDR1 MNHEY, CDR2 SVGAGI. There are 15 residues in the CDR3. The germline V and J ends were trimmed by 5 bases and 0 bases, with 11 bases remaining between them. CDR3 bases: TGTGCCAGCAGTAGGGTGACGGGTAGCAATCAGCCCCAGCATTTT. This sequence encodes CASSRVTGSNQPQHF.

This rearrangement joins TRBV27 to TRBJ1-2; no clear D gene. The CDR3 is 14 amino acids. The V end was cut by 4 bases, the J end by 4 bases, with 13 bases between. The V gene's germline CDR1 is MNHEY and CDR2 SMNVEV (reference sequence). CDR3 nucleotides: TGTGCCAGCAGTTCTGAAGGCTTCCTCTATGGCTACACCTTC. As protein: CASSSEGFLYGYTF.

This chain links TRBV14 with TRBJ1-2; possibly TRBD1 for D (5 bases). V lost 3 bases to trimming and J lost 0 bases, with 5 bases between them. This CDR3 is 13 amino acids long. Per the germline V gene, CDR1 is SGHDN and CDR2 is FVKESK. In nucleotides, the CDR3 is TGTGCCAGCAGCCAGGGGGCTAACTATGGCTACACCTTC. Translation: CASSQGANYGYTF.

This clone was observed a few times. This chain connects TRBV10-3 to TRBJ2-7; 8 nucleotides match TRBD1. The ends lost 0 bases at V and 2 bases at J; junction bases unmatched: 6. Germline V gives CDR1 ENHRY, CDR2 SYGVKD. The CDR3 contains 16 residues. CDR3 nucleotides: TGTGCCATCAGTGAGTCTAGGACAGGGCGCGCCTACGAGCAGTACTTC. Its translation is CAISESRTGRAYEQYF.

A few counts support this clone. The rearrangement uses TRBV6-5 and TRBJ1-2; TRBD1 aligns across 9 bases. V trimming: 4 bases; J trimming: 4 bases; junction bases outside the gene matches: 7. This CDR3 contains 15 residues. Germline V gives CDR1 MNHEY, CDR2 SVGAGI. DNA of the CDR3: TGTGCCAGCAGTTCAAACGACAGGGGGACCTATGGCTACACCTTC. Translated, it gives CASSSNDRGTYGYTF.

The chain combines TRBV27 with TRBJ2-1, with TRBD2 matching 7 bases. Per germline, CDR1 MNHEY and CDR2 SMNVEV (reference sequence). Trimming removed 3 bases from V and 12 bases from J; junction bases left unmatched: 8. CDR3 size: 13 residues. The CDR3 coding sequence is TGTGCCAGCAGTTTTGATTCAGGGAGGGGGCAGTTCTTC. Protein product: CASSFDSGRGQFF.

The gene calls are TRBV18 and TRBJ1-2; 8 bases map to TRBD1. The CDR3 is 15 residues long. Trimming at V came to 4 bases and at J to 6 bases, leaving 10 bases not matched to a gene. Germline V CDR1 and CDR2: KGHSH, LQKENI. The CDR3 nucleotides read TGTGCCAGCTCACGTTACGACAGGGGAGATGATGGCTACACCTTC. Its protein is CASSRYDRGDDGYTF.

V gene TRBV4-1 combines with J gene TRBJ2-3; tentatively, D is TRBD2 (6 bases). The CDR3 is made up of 16 amino acids. V gave up 0 bases and J gave up 3 bases, with 13 bases separating them. Germline-derived CDR1 and CDR2 are MGHRA and YSYEKL. CDR3 amino acids: CASSQDRNAGTDTQYF. As DNA, the CDR3 is TGCGCCAGCAGCCAAGATCGGAACGCGGGGACAGATACGCAGTATTTT.

CDR3 loop: CASRPGQPPVKQYF. CDR3 nucleotide sequence: TGTGCCAGCAGACCCGGACAGCCCCCAGTAAAGCAGTACTTC. The rearrangement links TRBV28 to TRBJ2-7; possible D gene TRBD1, 6 bases. The V and J ends lost 6 bases and 8 bases respectively, with 20 bases between them. This CDR3 has 14 amino acids. Germline V gene sequence: CDR1 MDHEN, CDR2 SYDVKM.

The chain has TRBV30 and TRBJ1-4, with unresolved D. The CDR3 totals 14 residues. Germline assignment: CDR1 GTSNPN and CDR2 SVGIG (reference sequence). V was shortened by 0 bases and J by 4 bases, with 9 bases between the two germline ends. In nucleotides, the CDR3 is TGTGCCTGGAGTGTCGCGGGAAATAATGAAAAACTGTTTTTT. This translates into CAWSVAGNNEKLFF. The full variable domain, rest sourced from reference TRBV30 and TRBJ1-4, is SQTIHQWPATLVQPVGSPLSLECTVEGTSNPNLYWYRQAAGRGLQLLFYSVGIGQISSEVPQNLSASRPQDRQFILSSKKLLLSDSGFYLCAWSVAGNNEKLFFGSGTQLSVL.

This clone was observed a few times. The gene calls are TRBV5-1 and TRBJ2-1, with 8 bases aligning to TRBD2. Germline trimming cut 2 bases from V and 9 bases from J; bases unmatched to any gene: 10. The germline V gene encodes CDR1 SGHRS and CDR2 YFSETQ. The CDR3 length is 15 residues. The DNA for the CDR3 is TGCGCCAGCAGCTTAGCGGGAGCCCAACCCCCTGAGCAGTTCTTC. The encoded protein is CASSLAGAQPPEQFF.

The rearrangement joins TRBV4-1 to TRBJ2-5; 9 bases line up with TRBD1. V shed 1 base, J shed 1 base, and the junction held 4 bases outside the gene matches. The CDR3 loop spans 16 amino acids. CDR1 MGHRA and CDR2 YSYEKL come from the germline V gene. In DNA, the CDR3 is TGCGCCAGCAGCCAAGCGGGACAGGGAGGCCAAGAGACCCAGTACTTC. Its translation: CASSQAGQGGQETQYF.

V usage is TRBV29-1 and J usage is TRBJ1-4, with TRBD1 matching 7 bases. CDR1 SQVTM and CDR2 ANQGSEA come from the germline V gene. V lost 5 bases to trimming and J lost 6 bases; unmatched junction nucleotides: 6. The CDR3 extends over 13 amino acids. Written as DNA, the CDR3 is TGCAGCGTTATACGGCAGGGGGATGAAAAACTGTTTTTT. It translates to CSVIRQGDEKLFF. The full variable domain, its missing parts supplied by reference TRBV29-1 and TRBJ1-4, is SAVISQKPSRDICQRGTSLTIQCQVDSQVTMMFWYRQQPGQSLTLIATANQGSEATYESGFVIDKFPISRPNLTFSTLTVSNMSPEDSSIYLCSVIRQGDEKLFFGSGTQLSVL.

This chain links TRBV6-4 with TRBJ2-5; D remains unclear. The CDR3 has 11 amino acids. CDR1 and CDR2 (germline): MRHNA, SNTAGT. The ends were cut back, 5 bases at V and 1 base at J, with 2 bases in the middle. As DNA, the CDR3 is TGTGCCAGCAGTCTCCAAGAGACCCAGTACTTC. This codes for CASSLQETQYF.

The chain recombines TRBV4-2 with TRBJ2-5; 8 positions agree with TRBD1. The CDR3 is 15 amino acids. CDR1 and CDR2 from the germline V gene are LGHNA and YNFKEQ. V shed 1 base, J shed 5 bases, and the junction held 6 bases outside the gene matches. CDR3 in DNA: TGTGCCAGCAGCCAAGGGACAGGGATCCAGGAGACCCAGTACTTC. This translates into CASSQGTGIQETQYF.

The rearrangement joins TRBV4-2 to TRBJ1-2; unclear D gene. Trimming stripped 0 bases from V and 8 bases from J, with 16 bases between. CDR3 length: 15 amino acids. Germline CDR1 reads LGHNA; CDR2 reads YNFKEQ. CDR3 region: CASSQDRSEGYGYTF. DNA of the CDR3: TGTGCCAGCAGCCAAGATCGGAGCGAGGGCTACGGCTACACCTTC.